The present T cell receptor (beta chain) was sequenced within a study of beta chain features in type 1 diabetes. Overall study findings and caveats: All four CD4+ subsets from Type 1 diabetes patients carried moderately but significantly shorter TCRB CDR3s. Cells expressing TCR highly could be over-represented by cDNA sequencing.

Between the trimmed V and J ends, which lost 7 bases and 1 base, there was a span of 13 bases. The CDR3 is 13 amino acids. CDR1 and CDR2 (germline): SQVTM, ANQGSEA. The entirety of the isolated RNA underwent reverse transcription, so expressed TCRB transcripts were sequenced. Assay used: immunoSEQ multiplex PCR; TCRdb lists only in-frame clones, some missing. The table includes over 300,000 clones, approximately 9.7% detected once. This clone has only a few counts. The antigen is not known. The sequence came from a man aged 30-40 years with type 1 diabetes. This sequence joins TRBV29-1 and TRBJ1-1, with D maybe TRBD1 (5 bases). Sequenced: central memory CD4+ T cells from blood. The chain's CDR3 is CSAGGRGNTEAFF. The CDR3 bases are TGCAGCGCCGGGGGACGGGGGAACACTGAAGCTTTCTTT.